This entry lists 3 T cell receptor beta chains sequenced from one sample in a study of T-cell memory formation after mild COVID-19. Using its own MiXCR run on the 5' RACE reads, TCRdb lists one record per CDR3 protein. Of approximately 450,000 distinct CDR3 sequences listed, around a sixth were seen once; the top ten hold roughly 12%. Sequences were obtained from PBMCs or a T cell subset sorted from them (not recorded which). All receptors come from an adult woman who had mild COVID-19 (a few samples of this study predate the infection). Cell type and time point are not known.

This clonotype turned up a few times. The V call is TRBV7-3, the J call TRBJ1-4; weak D call: TRBD1 (5 bases). The germline CDR1 and CDR2 sequences are SGHTA and FQGTGA. This CDR3 comprises 15 residues. The V and J ends lost 5 bases and 7 bases respectively, with 17 bases between them. The CDR3 reads CASSTLGGWSEKLFF. The DNA of the CDR3 is TGTGCCAGCAGCACCCTGGGGGGGTGGAGTGAAAAACTGTTTTTT.

V usage is TRBV14 and J usage is TRBJ2-3; D is undetermined. The V end was cut by 1 base, the J end by 0 bases, with 11 bases between. Germline CDR1 and CDR2: SGHDN and FVKESK. This CDR3 spans 16 amino acids. The CDR3 DNA sequence: TGTGCCAGCAGCCAAGTCTGGACCATTAGCACAGATACGCAGTATTTT. It encodes CASSQVWTISTDTQYF.

This clonotype was picked up a small number of times. This chain uses TRBV5-4 with TRBJ2-3; 10 nucleotides align to TRBD2. J was trimmed by 2 bases and V by 3 bases; bases with no gene match: 3. Germline CDR1 and CDR2: SGHNT and YYREEE (reference sequence). The CDR3 has 15 amino acids. The CDR3 sequence: CASSSGLANTDTQYF. DNA of the CDR3: TGTGCCAGCAGCTCGGGACTAGCGAACACAGATACGCAGTATTTT. Filled out from reference TRBV5-4 and TRBJ2-3, the complete variable domain reads ETGVTQSPTHLIKTRGQQVTLRCSSQSGHNTVSWYQQALGQGPQFIFQYYREEENGRGNFPPRFSGLQFPNYSSELNVNALELDDSALYLCASSSGLANTDTQYFGPGTRLTVL.